This T cell receptor beta chain was identified during a study of T cells in Graves' hyperthyroidism and ophthalmopathy (dated by TCRdb to between 2018 and 2021). Study-wide context: Peripheral blood samples were taken at the time of initial diagnosis, prior to any treatment. The paper reports TCR Vbeta CDR3 sequencing of roughly 140 peripheral blood samples: around 45 ophthalmopathy, under 80 hyperthyroidism and about 17 progressor patients. An independent validation cohort of under 20 hyperthyroidism patients and roughly 16 patients who later progressed to ophthalmopathy tested prospective prediction of ophthalmopathy. To identify distinguishing TCR V-J signatures, a discovery cohort of some 100 patients was used, comprising some 43 with Graves' ophthalmopathy and 57 with stable Graves' hyperthyroidism. After sampling, hyperthyroidism patients received methimazole starting at 30 mg daily, and ophthalmopathy patients received high-dose intravenous methylprednisolone. The 90 to 100 discovery patients were randomly divided into training and test sets at a 7:3 ratio. Thyroid tissue and blood T-cell repertoires from six Graves' hyperthyroidism patients were also compared in the study. General findings and caveats noted by the study authors: A model built on a 13 V-J signature distinguished ophthalmopathy from stable hyperthyroidism, reaching roughly 88% sensitivity and 81.08% specificity in cross-validation and 80%/75% in testing. In validation, the model predicted progression to ophthalmopathy with approximately 71% sensitivity and around 72% specificity, a median of 6.5 months before onset. No statistical method was used to set the sample size in advance, and investigators knew the group allocation. Most expanded thyroid clonotypes (frequency above 0.001) were also detected in blood, a finding suggesting that blood repertoires may reflect thyroid immune responses.

This clonotype occurred many times. Its antigen is still unknown. No much larger clone is present one base from it, and per-base qualities are unavailable. Trimming takes 0 bases off V and 4 bases off J; junction bases not matched to a gene: 5. CDR1 is given as SGHRS and CDR2 as YFSETQ, both from the germline V gene. Taken from cysteine to phenylalanine, the CDR3 has 15 residues. The read is trimmed to its CDR3 DNA, 45 bases read in frame from base 1. The TCR beta CDR3 regions were amplified from the RNA transcripts. A first-round RT-PCR of the TCR CDR3 used the HTBI primer set with the Qiagen OneStep RT-PCR kit. Libraries were constructed in a second round of multiplex PCR, after which size selection and purification were carried out. Sequencing of the libraries was done on an Illumina HiSeq2000 using paired-end 100 bp reads. The study's own analysis went as follows. SOAPnuke was used to process the raw data, throwing out any read that contained adapters or uncalled bases, had a mean Phred below 15, or lacked an exact constant-primer or identifier match. COPE v1.2.5 was used to merge high-quality paired reads, and clonotypes were defined as unique nucleotide sequences. Clonotypes were aligned to IMGT TRBV, TRBD and TRBJ reference segments using MiTCR v1.1. The analysis was restricted to V-J combinations with a frequency above 0.0001, which together covered roughly 99% of the repertoires. The TCS score was defined as F50 (clonal expansion) divided by E x V (chaos), with BLOSUM62-based TCRdist calculated between CDR3 peptides within each V-J. Welch's t-statistics and random forest reduced fewer than 550 V-J features to about 12, which were used in a naive Bayes classifier (R e1071). TCRdb ran its own pipeline on the public reads, namely fastp trimming at Q25 and MiXCR clone calling, and kept in-frame beta chains. When rows share a CDR3 protein, they turn into one entry using the most common DNA and genes. These V and J calls derive from TCRdb rather than the authors' analysis. The sample profile shows 490,000 or so distinct CDR3 sequences; about 16% of them were found once. The top ten constitute 25% to 35% of the sample.

In the ophthalmopathy patients, disease was moderately to severely active, with a Clinical Activity Score of 3 or more, a NOSPECS grade of 4 or more, and a duration of less than 3 months. Patients with uncontrolled infections, other autoimmune diseases, pregnancy or lactation were excluded. Diagnoses were established on the basis of clinical symptoms, serum thyroxine and TRAb, thyroid ultrasound, and orbital computed tomography. PBMCs were isolated from 10 ml of fresh peripheral blood by Ficoll-Paque density gradient centrifugation. Total RNA was extracted with Trizol reagent, and quality was checked on an Agilent 2100 Bioanalyzer.

Sequenced: blood. In this chain, TRBV5-1 is recombined with TRBJ2-7; a stretch of 9 junction bases matches TRBD1. This TCR came from a woman younger than 45 with Graves' ophthalmopathy. The CDR3 here reads CASSLDPGQGYEQYF. The DNA reads as follows: TGCGCCAGCAGCTTGGATCCGGGACAGGGTTACGAGCAGTACTTC.